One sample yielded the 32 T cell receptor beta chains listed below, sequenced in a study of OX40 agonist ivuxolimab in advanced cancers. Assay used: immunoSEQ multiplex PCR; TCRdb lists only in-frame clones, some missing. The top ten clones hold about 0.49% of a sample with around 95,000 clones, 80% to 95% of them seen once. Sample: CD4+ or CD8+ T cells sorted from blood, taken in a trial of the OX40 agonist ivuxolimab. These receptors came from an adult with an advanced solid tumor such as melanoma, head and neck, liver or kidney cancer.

Written as DNA, the CDR3 is TGTGCCAGTAGTGCCCGCCTGGGGCAGGGACATGGCTACACCTTC. It is translated as CASSARLGQGHGYTF. The chain employs TRBV19 and TRBJ1-2, with D possibly being TRBD1 (5 bases). Trimming pared 5 bases from V and 6 bases from J, leaving 19 bases between. Per germline, CDR1 LNHDA and CDR2 SQIVND (reference sequence). The CDR3 contains 15 residues.

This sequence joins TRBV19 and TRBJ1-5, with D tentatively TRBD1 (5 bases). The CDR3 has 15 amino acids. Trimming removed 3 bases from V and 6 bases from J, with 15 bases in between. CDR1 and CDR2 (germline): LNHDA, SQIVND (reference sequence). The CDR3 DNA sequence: TGTGCCAGTAGTATCGTAGGTCGGGGGAGTCAGCCCCAGCATTTT. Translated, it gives CASSIVGRGSQPQHF.

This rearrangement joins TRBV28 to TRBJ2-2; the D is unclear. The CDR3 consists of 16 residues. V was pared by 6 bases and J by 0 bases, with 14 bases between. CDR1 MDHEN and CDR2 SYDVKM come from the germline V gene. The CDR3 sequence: CASRGTRQANTGELFF. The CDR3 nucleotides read TGTGCCAGCAGGGGCACCAGGCAAGCGAACACCGGGGAGCTGTTTTTT.

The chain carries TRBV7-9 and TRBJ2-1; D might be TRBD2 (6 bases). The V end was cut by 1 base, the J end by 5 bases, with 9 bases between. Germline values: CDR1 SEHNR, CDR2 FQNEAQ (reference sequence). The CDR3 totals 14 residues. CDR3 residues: CASSLVGGDNEQFF. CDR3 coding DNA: TGTGCCAGCAGCTTAGTCGGAGGGGACAATGAGCAGTTCTTC.

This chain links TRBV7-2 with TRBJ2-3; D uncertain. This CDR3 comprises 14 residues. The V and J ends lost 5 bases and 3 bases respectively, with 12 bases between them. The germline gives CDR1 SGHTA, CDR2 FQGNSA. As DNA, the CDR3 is TGTGCCAGCAGCGCACTTACAATGACAGATACGCAGTATTTT. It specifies CASSALTMTDTQYF.

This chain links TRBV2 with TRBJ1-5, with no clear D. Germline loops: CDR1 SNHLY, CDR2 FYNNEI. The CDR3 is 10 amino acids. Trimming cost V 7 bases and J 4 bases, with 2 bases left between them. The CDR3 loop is CASTNQPQHF. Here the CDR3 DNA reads TGTGCCAGCACAAATCAGCCCCAGCATTTT.

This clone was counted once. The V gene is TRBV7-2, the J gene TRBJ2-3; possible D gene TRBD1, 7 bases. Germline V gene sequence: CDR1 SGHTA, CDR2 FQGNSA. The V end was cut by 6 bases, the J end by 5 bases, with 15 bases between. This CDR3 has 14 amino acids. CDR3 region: CASSQGGLRDTQYF. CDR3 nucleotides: TGTGCCAGCAGTCAGGGGGGTTTGAGAGATACGCAGTATTTT.

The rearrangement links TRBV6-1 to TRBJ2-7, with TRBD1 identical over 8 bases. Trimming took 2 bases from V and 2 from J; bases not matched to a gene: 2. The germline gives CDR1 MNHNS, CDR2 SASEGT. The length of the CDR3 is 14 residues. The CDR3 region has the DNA TGTGCCAGCAGTGAAAGACAGGGGCCCTACGAGCAGTACTTC. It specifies CASSERQGPYEQYF.

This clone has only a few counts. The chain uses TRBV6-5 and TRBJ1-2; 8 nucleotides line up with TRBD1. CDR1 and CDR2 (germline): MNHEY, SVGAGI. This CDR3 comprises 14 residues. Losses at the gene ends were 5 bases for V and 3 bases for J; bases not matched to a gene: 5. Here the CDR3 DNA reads TGTGCCAGCAGTCCCGGGACAGGCCACTATGGCTACACCTTC. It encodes CASSPGTGHYGYTF.

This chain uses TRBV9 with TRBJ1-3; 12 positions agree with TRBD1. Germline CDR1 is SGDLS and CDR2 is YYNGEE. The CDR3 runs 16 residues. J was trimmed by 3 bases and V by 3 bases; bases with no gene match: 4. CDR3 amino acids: CASSAGQGARGNTIYF. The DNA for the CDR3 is TGTGCCAGCAGCGCGGGACAGGGGGCGCGTGGAAACACCATATATTTT.

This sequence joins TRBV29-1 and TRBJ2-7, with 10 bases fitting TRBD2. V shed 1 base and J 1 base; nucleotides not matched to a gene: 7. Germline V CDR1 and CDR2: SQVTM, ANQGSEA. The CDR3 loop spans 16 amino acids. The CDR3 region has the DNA TGCAGCGTTGAAGTTAGCGGGAGGACCCCTTCCTACGAGCAGTACTTC. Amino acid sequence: CSVEVSGRTPSYEQYF.

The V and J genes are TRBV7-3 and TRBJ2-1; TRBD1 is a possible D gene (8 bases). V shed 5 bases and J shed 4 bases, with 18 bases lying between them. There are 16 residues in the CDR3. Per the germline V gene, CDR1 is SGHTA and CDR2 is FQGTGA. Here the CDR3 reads CASSPQGAGVYNEQFF. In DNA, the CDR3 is TGTGCCAGCAGCCCCCAGGGGGCGGGAGTTTACAATGAGCAGTTCTTC.

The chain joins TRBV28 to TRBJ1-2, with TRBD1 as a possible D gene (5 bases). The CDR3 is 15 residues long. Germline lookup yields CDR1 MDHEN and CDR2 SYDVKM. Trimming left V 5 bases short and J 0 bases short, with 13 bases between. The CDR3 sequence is CASSPTGTANYGYTF. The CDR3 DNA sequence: TGTGCCAGCAGTCCAACCGGGACTGCTAACTATGGCTACACCTTC.

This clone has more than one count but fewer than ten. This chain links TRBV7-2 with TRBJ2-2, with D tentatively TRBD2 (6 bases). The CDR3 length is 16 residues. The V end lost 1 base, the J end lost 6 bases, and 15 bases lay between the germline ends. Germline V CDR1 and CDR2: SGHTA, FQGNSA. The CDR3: CASSLGASATPGELFF. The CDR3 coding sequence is TGTGCCAGCAGCTTAGGGGCTAGCGCTACCCCCGGGGAGCTGTTTTTT.

In DNA form, the CDR3 reads TGTGCCACTTTACGGTCCTCTGGAAACACCATATATTTT. Translated, it gives CATLRSSGNTIYF. The chain is built from TRBV2 and TRBJ1-3; D uncertain. There are 13 residues in the CDR3. Germline V gene lookup returns CDR1 SNHLY and CDR2 FYNNEI. V was trimmed by 10 bases and J by 0 bases, leaving 10 bases between them.

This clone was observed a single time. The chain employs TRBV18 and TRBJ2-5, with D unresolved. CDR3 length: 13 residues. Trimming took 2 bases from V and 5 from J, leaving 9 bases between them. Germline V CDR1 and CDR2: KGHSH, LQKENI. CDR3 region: CASSPSNAETQYF. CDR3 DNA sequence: TGTGCCAGCTCACCATCCAACGCCGAGACCCAGTACTTC. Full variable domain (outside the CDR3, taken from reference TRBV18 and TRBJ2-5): NAGVMQNPRHLVRRRGQEARLRCSPMKGHSHVYWYRQLPEEGLKFMVYLQKENIIDESGMPKERFSAEFPKEGPSILRIQQVVRGDSAAYFCASSPSNAETQYFGPGTRLLVL.

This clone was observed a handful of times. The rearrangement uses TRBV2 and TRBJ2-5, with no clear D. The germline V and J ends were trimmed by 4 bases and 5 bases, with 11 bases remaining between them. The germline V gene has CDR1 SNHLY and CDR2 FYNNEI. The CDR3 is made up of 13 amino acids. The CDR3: CASSVGGMETQYF. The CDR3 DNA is TGTGCCAGCAGTGTCGGTGGGATGGAGACCCAGTACTTC.

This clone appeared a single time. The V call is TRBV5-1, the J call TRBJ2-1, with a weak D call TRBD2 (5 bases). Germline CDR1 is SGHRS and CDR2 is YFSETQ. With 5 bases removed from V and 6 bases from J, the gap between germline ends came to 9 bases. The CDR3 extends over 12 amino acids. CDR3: CASSLTSNEQFF. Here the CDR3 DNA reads TGCGCCAGCAGTTTAACTAGCAATGAGCAGTTCTTC. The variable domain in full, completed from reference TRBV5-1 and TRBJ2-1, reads KAGVTQTPRYLIKTRGQQVTLSCSPISGHRSVSWYQQTPGQGLQFLFEYFSETQRNKGNFPGRFSGRQFSNSRSEMNVSTLELGDSALYLCASSLTSNEQFFGPGTRLTVL.

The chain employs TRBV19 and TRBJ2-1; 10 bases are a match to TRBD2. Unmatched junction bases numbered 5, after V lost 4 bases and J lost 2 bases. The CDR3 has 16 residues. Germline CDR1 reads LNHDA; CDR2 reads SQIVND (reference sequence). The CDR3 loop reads CASSTALAGAYNEQFF. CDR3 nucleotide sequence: TGTGCCAGTAGTACCGCCCTAGCGGGAGCCTACAATGAGCAGTTCTTC.

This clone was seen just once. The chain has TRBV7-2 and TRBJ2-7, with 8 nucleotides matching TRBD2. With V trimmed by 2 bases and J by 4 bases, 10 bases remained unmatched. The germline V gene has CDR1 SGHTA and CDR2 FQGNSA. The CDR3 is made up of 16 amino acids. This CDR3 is CASSLSSGRSDYEQYF. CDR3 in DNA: TGTGCCAGCAGCTTATCCAGCGGGAGAAGCGATTACGAGCAGTACTTC.

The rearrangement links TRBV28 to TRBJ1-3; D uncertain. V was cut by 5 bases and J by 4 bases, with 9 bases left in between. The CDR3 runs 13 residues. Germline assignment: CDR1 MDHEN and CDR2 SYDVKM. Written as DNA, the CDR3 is TGTGCCAGCAGTCCCGGTCAGGGAAACACCATATATTTT. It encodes CASSPGQGNTIYF.

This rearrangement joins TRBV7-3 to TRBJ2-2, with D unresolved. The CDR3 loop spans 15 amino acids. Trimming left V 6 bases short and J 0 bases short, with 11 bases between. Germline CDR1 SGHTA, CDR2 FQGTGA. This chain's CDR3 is CASSKSQPNTGELFF. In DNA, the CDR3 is TGTGCCAGCAGTAAAAGTCAGCCGAACACCGGGGAGCTGTTTTTT. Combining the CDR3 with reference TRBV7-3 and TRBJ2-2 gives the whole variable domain GAGVSQTPSNKVTEKGKYVELRCDPISGHTALYWYRQSLGQGPEFLIYFQGTGAADDSGLPNDRFFAVRPEGSVSTLKIQRTERGDSAVYLCASSKSQPNTGELFFGEGSRLTVL.

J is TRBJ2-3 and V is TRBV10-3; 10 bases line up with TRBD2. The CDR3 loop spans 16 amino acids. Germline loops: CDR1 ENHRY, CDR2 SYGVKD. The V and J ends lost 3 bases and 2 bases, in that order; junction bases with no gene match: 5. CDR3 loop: CAISETSGVITDTQYF. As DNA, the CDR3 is TGTGCCATCAGTGAAACTAGCGGGGTAATCACAGATACGCAGTATTTT.

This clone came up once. The CDR3 region is CASSQERGGRRANEKLFF. In DNA, the CDR3 is TGCGCCAGCAGCCAAGAGAGGGGGGGGCGCAGGGCTAATGAAAAACTGTTTTTT. The rearrangement uses TRBV4-1 and TRBJ1-4; tentative D call: TRBD1 (6 bases). The CDR3 has 18 residues. The germline CDR1 and CDR2 sequences are MGHRA and YSYEKL. The V gene lost 0 bases and the J gene lost 3 bases, with 17 bases spanning the gap.

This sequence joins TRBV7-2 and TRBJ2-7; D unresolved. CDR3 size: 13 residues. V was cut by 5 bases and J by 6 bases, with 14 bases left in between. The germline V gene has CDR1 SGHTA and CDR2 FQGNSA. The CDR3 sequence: CASSTDGYGEQYF. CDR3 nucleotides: TGTGCCAGCAGCACGGACGGCTACGGCGAGCAGTACTTC. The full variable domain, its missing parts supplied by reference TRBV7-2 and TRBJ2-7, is GAGVSQSPSNKVTEKGKDVELRCDPISGHTALYWYRQSLGQGLEFLIYFQGNSAPDKSGLPSDRFSAERTGGSVSTLTIQRTQQEDSAVYLCASSTDGYGEQYFGPGTRLTVT.

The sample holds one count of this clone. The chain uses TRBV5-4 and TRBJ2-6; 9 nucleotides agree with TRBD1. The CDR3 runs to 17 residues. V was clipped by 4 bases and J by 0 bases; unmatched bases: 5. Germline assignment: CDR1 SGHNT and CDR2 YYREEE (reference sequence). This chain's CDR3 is CASSVGQGPSGANVLTF. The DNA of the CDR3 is TGTGCCAGCAGCGTGGGACAGGGCCCCTCTGGGGCCAACGTCCTGACTTTC.

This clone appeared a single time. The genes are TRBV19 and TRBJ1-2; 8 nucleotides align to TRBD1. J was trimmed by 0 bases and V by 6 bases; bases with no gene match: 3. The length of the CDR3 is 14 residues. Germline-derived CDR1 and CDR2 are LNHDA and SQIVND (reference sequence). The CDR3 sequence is CASRSDRANYGYTF. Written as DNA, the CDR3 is TGTGCCAGTAGGTCGGACAGGGCTAACTATGGCTACACCTTC.

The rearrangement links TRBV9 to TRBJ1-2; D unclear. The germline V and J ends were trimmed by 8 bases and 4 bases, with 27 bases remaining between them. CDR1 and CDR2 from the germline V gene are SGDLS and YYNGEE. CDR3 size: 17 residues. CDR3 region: CASSTGPGVDYGYGYTF. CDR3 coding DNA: TGTGCCAGTTCCACCGGGCCGGGTGTCGACTATGGCTATGGCTACACCTTC.

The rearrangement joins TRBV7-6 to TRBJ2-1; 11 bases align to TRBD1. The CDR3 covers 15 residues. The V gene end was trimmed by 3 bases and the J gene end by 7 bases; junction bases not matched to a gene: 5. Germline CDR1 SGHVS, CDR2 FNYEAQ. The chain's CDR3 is CASSFRGQGANEQFF. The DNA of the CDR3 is TGTGCCAGCAGCTTCCGAGGACAGGGGGCGAATGAGCAGTTCTTC.

This CDR3 is CASSYSLNEQFF. DNA for the CDR3: TGTGCCAGCAGTTACTCCCTTAATGAGCAGTTCTTC. J is TRBJ2-1 and V is TRBV6-6; D not certain. In germline, CDR1 is MNHNY, CDR2 SVGAGI (reference sequence). The V gene lost 0 bases and the J gene lost 7 bases, with 4 bases spanning the gap. The CDR3 sequence is 12 residues long.

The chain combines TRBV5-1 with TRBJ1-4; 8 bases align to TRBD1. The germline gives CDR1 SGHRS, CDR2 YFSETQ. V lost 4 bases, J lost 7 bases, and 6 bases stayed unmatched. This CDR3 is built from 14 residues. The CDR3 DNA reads TGCGCCAGCAGCCCGACAGGGGTGGGTGAAAAACTGTTTTTT. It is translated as CASSPTGVGEKLFF.

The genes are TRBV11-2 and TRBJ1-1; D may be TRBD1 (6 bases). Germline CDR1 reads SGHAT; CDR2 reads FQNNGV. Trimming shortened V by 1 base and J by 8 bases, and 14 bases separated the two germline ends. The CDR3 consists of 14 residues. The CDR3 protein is CASSLGGAVSEAFF. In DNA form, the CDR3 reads TGTGCCAGCAGCTTAGGGGGGGCGGTATCAGAAGCTTTCTTT.